The 5 T cell receptor beta chains below all came from one sample that was sequenced in a study of cytomegalovirus exposure and HLA in healthy donors. This PCR relied on a set of 60 Vbeta primers and 13 Jbeta primers. Assay: immunoSEQ multiplex PCR; the TCRdb copy retains only in-frame clones and omits some. The top ten clones hold 2.1% of a sample with around 130,000 clones, around 75% of them seen once. Sample: PBMCs. Receptor source: a man aged 25 to 40 in good health and CMV-seronegative.

The chain couples TRBV10-3 to TRBJ2-2; 13 bases line up with TRBD2. CDR3 length equals 16 residues. V lost 4 bases and J lost 5; bases outside the gene matches: 4. Germline assignment: CDR1 ENHRY and CDR2 SYGVKD. CDR3 loop: CAISGLAGGPTGELFF. CDR3 DNA: TGTGCCATCAGTGGACTAGCGGGGGGCCCGACCGGGGAGCTGTTTTTT.

Written as DNA, the CDR3 is TGTGCCATCAGTGAAGGAGAGAGGGGGCAGGCAGATACGCAGTATTTT. Its protein product is CAISEGERGQADTQYF. The chain combines TRBV10-3 with TRBJ2-3; 7 bases line up with TRBD1. This CDR3 has 16 amino acids. The germline gives CDR1 ENHRY, CDR2 SYGVKD. Trimming took 3 bases from V and 4 from J; bases not matched to a gene: 10.

The gene calls are TRBV4-1 and TRBJ1-2, with D possibly being TRBD1 (5 bases). The germline CDR1 and CDR2 sequences are MGHRA and YSYEKL. V was clipped by 4 bases and J by 4 bases, with 16 bases between them. The CDR3 loop spans 15 amino acids. This chain's CDR3 is CASSRAGGTGYGYTF. In DNA form, the CDR3 reads TGCGCCAGCAGCCGGGCTGGGGGGACGGGCTATGGCTACACCTTC.

This clone was recorded only once. CDR3 DNA sequence: TGCGCCAGCAGCCAAGAGGCCAGGAGGCCTTACAATGAGCAGTTCTTC. Translation gives CASSQEARRPYNEQFF. The chain is built from TRBV4-3 and TRBJ2-1; maybe TRBD2 (5 bases). Trimming stripped 0 bases from V and 4 bases from J, with 13 bases between. Germline lookup yields CDR1 LGHNA and CDR2 YSLEER. This CDR3 has 16 amino acids.

This clone was seen just once. The J gene is TRBJ2-2, the V gene TRBV6-5; TRBD1 aligns across 7 bases. The length of the CDR3 is 14 residues. The germline V gene has CDR1 MNHEY and CDR2 SVGAGI. V lost 8 bases, J lost 1 base, and 4 bases stayed unmatched. The DNA of the CDR3 is TGTGCCAGCGGGCAGGGGGAGAACACCGGGGAGCTGTTTTTT. The encoded protein is CASGQGENTGELFF.